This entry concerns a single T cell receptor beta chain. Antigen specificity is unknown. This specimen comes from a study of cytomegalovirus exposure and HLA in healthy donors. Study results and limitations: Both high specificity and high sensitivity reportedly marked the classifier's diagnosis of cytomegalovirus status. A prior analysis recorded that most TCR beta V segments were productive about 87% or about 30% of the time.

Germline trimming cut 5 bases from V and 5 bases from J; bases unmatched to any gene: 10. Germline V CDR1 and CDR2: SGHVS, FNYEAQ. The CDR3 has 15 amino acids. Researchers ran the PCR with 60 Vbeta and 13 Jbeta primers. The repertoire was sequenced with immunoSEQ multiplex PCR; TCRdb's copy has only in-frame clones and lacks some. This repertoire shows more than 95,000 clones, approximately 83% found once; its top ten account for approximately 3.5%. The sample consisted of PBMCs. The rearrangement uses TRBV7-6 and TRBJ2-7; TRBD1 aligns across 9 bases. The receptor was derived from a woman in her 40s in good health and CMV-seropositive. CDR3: CASSVGPTGGHEQYF. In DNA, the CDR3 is TGTGCCAGCAGCGTAGGGCCTACAGGGGGCCACGAGCAGTACTTC.